What follows are 32 T cell receptor beta chains derived from one specimen sequenced in a study of blood T cells in healthy people across ages (dated by TCRdb to the mid-2010s). The method was 5' RACE. Instrument on record: Illumina HiSeq 2500. A second PCR of about 7 to 12 cycles was performed with a sample-barcoded 5' primer and a J-beta primer mix. TCRdb ran its own pipeline on the public reads, namely fastp trimming at Q25 and MiXCR clone calling, and kept in-frame beta chains. Here each entry gathers all rows of one CDR3 protein and keeps the most common genes and DNA. Here the sample has more than 700,000 distinct CDR3 sequences; roughly 53% occur a single time. Together, the top ten hold 40% to 50% of the sample. The sample comprised blood. The receptors were gathered from a man older than 75 in good health.

This clonotype showed up just a few times. V and J are TRBV6-5 and TRBJ2-7; TRBD1 is a possible D gene (6 bases). Per germline, CDR1 MNHEY and CDR2 SVGAGI. The CDR3 length is 13 residues. The CDR3 sequence is CATRDILLGEQYF. CDR3 nucleotides: TGTGCGACCAGGGACATCCTCTTGGGCGAGCAGTACTTC.

This clonotype was observed a handful of times. CDR3 in DNA: TGCGCCAGCAGCGCCTTAGCGGCTAGCTCCTACAATGAGCAGTTCTTC. Amino acids: CASSALAASSYNEQFF. The chain carries TRBV5-1 and TRBJ2-1; D is perhaps TRBD2 (6 bases). The germline CDR1 and CDR2 sequences are SGHRS and YFSETQ. The CDR3 contains 16 residues. Trimming shortened V by 4 bases and J by 0 bases, and 14 bases separated the two germline ends.

This clonotype came up a few times. The chain employs TRBV20-1 and TRBJ2-4, with D tentatively TRBD1 (6 bases). The J call is uncertain, as TRBJ2-7 better fits the DNA end. This CDR3 comprises 13 residues. Germline-derived CDR1 and CDR2 are DFQATT and SNEGSKA (reference sequence). The CDR3 DNA is TGCAGTGCTTCAGGGGTCGAGTGGGGCGAGCAGTACTTC. Protein: CSASGVEWGEQYF.

The J gene is TRBJ1-2, the V gene TRBV20-1; TRBD1 aligns across 7 bases. This CDR3 is 15 amino acids long. V was clipped by 2 bases and J by 8 bases; unmatched bases: 14. Germline assignment: CDR1 DFQATT and CDR2 SNEGSKA (reference sequence). The CDR3 DNA sequence: TGCAGTGCTAGAACGCAAGGACAGGTCTCAGGGGGCTACACCTTC. It specifies CSARTQGQVSGGYTF.

Details on this clonotype: At one of its ends the junction is not consistent with the germline gene, which may arise from a read error. The chain has TRBV20-1 and TRBJ1-6, with TRBD1 as a possible D gene (6 bases). Germline-derived CDR1 and CDR2 are DFQATT and SNEGSKA (reference sequence). This CDR3 comprises 13 residues. The CDR3, as DNA: TGCAGTGCGAGAGGGGGCTATAATTCACCCCTCCACTTT. This translates into CSARGGYNSPLHF.

This clonotype came up a few times. V is TRBV13 and J is TRBJ2-3, with D hard to call. V was trimmed by 2 bases and J by 6 bases, leaving 6 bases between them. The CDR3 has 12 amino acids. Germline lookup yields CDR1 PRHDT and CDR2 FYEKMQ (reference sequence). The CDR3 protein is CASSLFLDTQYF. CDR3 nucleotide sequence: TGTGCCAGCAGCTTATTCCTGGATACGCAGTATTTT.

This rearrangement joins TRBV7-2 to TRBJ2-7; 12 bases line up with TRBD2. The CDR3 contains 15 residues. Germline values: CDR1 SGHTA, CDR2 FQGNSA. Trimming at V came to 5 bases and at J to 1 base, leaving 3 bases not matched to a gene. The CDR3 nucleotides read TGTGCCAGCAGCATTGGACTAGCGGGATCCTACGAGCAGTACTTC. This codes for CASSIGLAGSYEQYF.

This clonotype was detected a few times. The chain uses TRBV5-1 and TRBJ2-1; D gene ambiguous. CDR1 is SGHRS, CDR2 YFSETQ, per germline. The CDR3 is 17 amino acids. V was clipped by 0 bases and J by 0 bases, with 13 bases between them. The CDR3 reads CASSLDGYRSSYNEQFF. CDR3 sequence (DNA): TGCGCCAGCAGCTTGGATGGCTACCGGAGCTCCTACAATGAGCAGTTCTTC.

In its sample, this clonotype was seen a few times. The chain uses TRBV29-1 and TRBJ2-5, with TRBD2 matching over 8 bases. The CDR3 contains 14 residues. The V segment lost 4 bases and the J segment 1 base; nucleotides outside the gene matches: 5. Germline assignment: CDR1 SQVTM and CDR2 ANQGSEA. The CDR3 spells CSVVGLAAQETQYF. In nucleotides, the CDR3 is TGCAGCGTTGTTGGACTAGCCGCCCAAGAGACCCAGTACTTC.

The chain employs TRBV7-6 and TRBJ2-7; 8 bases are a match to TRBD1. V was clipped by 0 bases and J by 4 bases; unmatched bases: 2. The germline CDR1 and CDR2 sequences are SGHVS and FNYEAQ. This CDR3 is built from 14 residues. CDR3 sequence (DNA): TGTGCCAGCAGCTTAGCGGACAGGGCTTACGAGCAGTACTTC. This codes for CASSLADRAYEQYF.

The chain recombines TRBV3-1 with TRBJ2-3; TRBD1 matches 7 bases. V lost 4 bases, J lost 2 bases, and 9 bases stayed unmatched. Germline V gene lookup returns CDR1 LGHDT and CDR2 YNNKEL (reference sequence). This CDR3 contains 16 residues. The CDR3 protein is CASSLGQVDVTDTQYF. In DNA, the CDR3 is TGTGCCAGCAGCCTCGGACAGGTGGACGTCACAGATACGCAGTATTTT.

On this clonotype: This could be a read error, since a much larger clone is one nucleotide away. This chain joins TRBV14 and TRBJ2-7; a weak D match, TRBD2 (5 bases). Germline values: CDR1 SGHDN, CDR2 FVKESK. The CDR3 runs to 17 residues. The V end lost 0 bases, the J end lost 5 bases, and 20 bases lay between the germline ends. The CDR3 region has the DNA TGTGCCAGCAGCCAAGATCTGAGCCCGGGATACCCCCACGAGCAGTACTTC. This sequence encodes CASSQDLSPGYPHEQYF.

J is TRBJ2-7 and V is TRBV12-3 or TRBV12-4; D may be TRBD1 (5 bases). V was clipped by 7 bases and J by 1 base, with 11 bases between them. The CDR3 runs to 13 residues. The CDR3 loop reads CASTKDSSYEQYF. In nucleotides, the CDR3 is TGTGCCAGCACCAAAGACAGTTCCTACGAGCAGTACTTC.

In its sample, this clonotype was seen a few times. The chain is built from TRBV5-1 and TRBJ2-3; 10 bases map to TRBD2. Trimming removed 4 bases from V and 3 bases from J; junction bases left unmatched: 5. The CDR3 loop spans 15 amino acids. Germline loops: CDR1 SGHRS, CDR2 YFSETQ. The CDR3 DNA sequence: TGCGCCAGCAGCCTAGCGGGAGTAAGGACAGATACGCAGTATTTT. It translates to CASSLAGVRTDTQYF.

The chain carries TRBV20-1 and TRBJ2-7, with 7 bases identical to TRBD2. The V and J ends lost 5 bases and 5 bases, in that order; junction bases with no gene match: 6. The CDR3 is 12 residues long. The germline gives CDR1 DFQATT, CDR2 SNEGSKA (reference sequence). The CDR3: CSALTSKDEQYF. CDR3 DNA: TGCAGTGCTTTGACTAGCAAGGACGAGCAGTACTTC.

Only a few counts were recorded for this clonotype. The chain carries TRBV10-1 and TRBJ1-2; no clear D gene. The germline CDR1 and CDR2 sequences are WNHNN and SYGVQD (reference sequence). With 3 bases removed from V and 4 bases from J, the gap between germline ends came to 6 bases. This CDR3 region has 12 residues. CDR3 coding DNA: TGCGCCAGCAGTGATAGCTCCTATGGCTACACCTTC. As protein: CASSDSSYGYTF.

The chain has TRBV6-5 and TRBJ1-6, with a weak D call TRBD1 (6 bases). The germline V and J ends were trimmed by 5 bases and 9 bases, with 17 bases remaining between them. The CDR3 spans 15 residues. The germline CDR1 and CDR2 sequences are MNHEY and SVGAGI. CDR3 in DNA: TGTGCCAGCAGTACCGGAGGGGGGGCAGTTTCACCCCTCCACTTT. Residues: CASSTGGGAVSPLHF.

The chain links TRBV6-5 to TRBJ1-2; 8 bases are a match to TRBD1. The trim removed 4 bases at V and 2 bases at J, leaving 6 bases unmatched. This CDR3 has 15 residues. Germline CDR1 MNHEY, CDR2 SVGAGI. This chain's CDR3 is CASSSPGQANYGYTF. The CDR3 DNA follows: TGTGCCAGCAGTTCTCCGGGACAGGCGAACTATGGCTACACCTTC.

This clonotype was counted only a few times. The V call is TRBV29-1, the J call TRBJ1-1, with 8 bases matching TRBD1. Trimming cost V 0 bases and J 5 bases; bases outside gene matches: 5. The length of the CDR3 is 14 residues. Germline V gene data show CDR1 as SQVTM and CDR2 as ANQGSEA. Here the CDR3 DNA reads TGCAGCGTTGAAGATACAGGGGGGAGGACTGAAGCTTTCTTT. Translating it yields CSVEDTGGRTEAFF.

This clonotype came up a few times. J is TRBJ2-7 and V is TRBV10-3; 13 bases line up with TRBD2. The ends lost 2 bases at V and 5 bases at J; junction bases unmatched: 0. The V gene's germline CDR1 is ENHRY and CDR2 SYGVKD. This CDR3 spans 14 amino acids. CDR3 in DNA: TGTGCCATCAGTGAGGGGACTAGCGGGAACGAGCAGTACTTC. This gives the protein CAISEGTSGNEQYF.

The V and J genes are TRBV2 and TRBJ1-2, with TRBD1 as a possible D gene (5 bases). Trimming took off 3 bases at V and 4 bases at J, with 9 bases between the two ends. Germline CDR1 SNHLY, CDR2 FYNNEI. The CDR3 consists of 13 residues. The chain's CDR3 is CASSDSGTYGYTF. The CDR3 DNA follows: TGTGCCAGCAGTGATTCAGGGACCTATGGCTACACCTTC.

The chain recombines TRBV29-1 with TRBJ2-5, with D perhaps matching TRBD1 (5 bases). Looked up from germline, CDR1 is SQVTM and CDR2 is ANQGSEA. CDR3 size: 14 residues. V lost 4 bases to trimming and J lost 7 bases, with 19 bases between them. CDR3 DNA sequence: TGCAGCGTTGTCCCCCCCACAGGTGTAAGGACCCAGTACTTC. Its protein product is CSVVPPTGVRTQYF.

This chain links TRBV12-3 or TRBV12-4 with TRBJ2-5; either TRBD1 or TRBD2 may fit D (6 bases each). This CDR3 is 15 amino acids long. V was shortened by 5 bases and J by 4 bases, with 17 bases between the two germline ends. In DNA form, the CDR3 reads TGTGCCAGCAGTGGCGCAGGGGCAGCGGGAGAGACCCAGTACTTC. This sequence encodes CASSGAGAAGETQYF.

The chain joins TRBV5-1 to TRBJ2-5, with 11 bases that match TRBD1. Per the germline V gene, CDR1 is SGHRS and CDR2 is YFSETQ. The CDR3 loop spans 15 amino acids. The trim removed 5 bases at V and 5 bases at J, leaving 8 bases unmatched. For the CDR3, the DNA is TGCGCCAGCAGGGACGGGACAGGGGGAGAGGAGACCCAGTACTTC. Amino acid sequence: CASRDGTGGEETQYF.

This clonotype was recorded a few times. This chain joins TRBV3-1 and TRBJ2-3; 10 nucleotides align to TRBD2. CDR3 length: 16 residues. J was trimmed by 2 bases and V by 4 bases; bases with no gene match: 6. Germline V CDR1 and CDR2: LGHDT, YNNKEL (reference sequence). CDR3 coding DNA: TGTGCCAGCAGCCCCTGGACTAGCGGCAACACAGATACGCAGTATTTT. Its translation is CASSPWTSGNTDTQYF.

The gene calls are TRBV20-1 and TRBJ2-7, with 13 positions matching TRBD2. This CDR3 has 16 amino acids. The germline V gene has CDR1 DFQATT and CDR2 SNEGSKA (reference sequence). Trimming cost V 5 bases and J 1 base; bases outside gene matches: 8. CDR3 in DNA: TGCAGTGCTGCAAGGACTAGCGGGAGTATGTCCTACGAGCAGTACTTC. Its translation is CSAARTSGSMSYEQYF.

The genes are TRBV5-1 and TRBJ2-1; D is unclear. This CDR3 contains 13 residues. Germline CDR1 SGHRS, CDR2 YFSETQ. The ends were cut back, 4 bases at V and 9 bases at J, with 14 bases in the middle. The CDR3 nucleotides are TGCGCCAGCAGCACCGGGCCTAACAGTGAGCAGTTCTTC. This encodes CASSTGPNSEQFF.

The rearrangement joins TRBV27 to TRBJ2-5; tentative D call: TRBD1 (6 bases). The CDR3 is 13 residues long. Germline V gene lookup returns CDR1 MNHEY and CDR2 SMNVEV (reference sequence). V shed 5 bases and J shed 8 bases, with 15 bases lying between them. The CDR3 is CASSVTGTPTQYF. CDR3 bases: TGTGCCAGCAGTGTAACCGGGACACCTACCCAGTACTTC.

The chain links TRBV7-9 to TRBJ1-6; D unresolved. CDR1 is SEHNR and CDR2 is FQNEAQ in the germline V gene (reference sequence). Trimming took off 5 bases at V and 9 bases at J, with 20 bases between the two ends. This CDR3 is 16 amino acids long. The CDR3 DNA sequence: TGTGCCAGCAGCCAGGATTGGGGAGGGCGACGTTCACCCCTCCACTTT. It is translated as CASSQDWGGRRSPLHF.

This chain uses TRBV3-1 with TRBJ1-4; D not resolved. Looked up from germline, CDR1 is LGHDT and CDR2 is YNNKEL (reference sequence). Deletions cut 0 bases from V and 4 bases from J, with 9 bases between. This CDR3 has 15 residues. CDR3 nucleotide sequence: TGTGCCAGCAGCCAAGATCTCGGGTTTAATGAAAAACTGTTTTTT. Translating it yields CASSQDLGFNEKLFF.

The rearrangement uses TRBV6-5 and TRBJ2-3; possible D gene TRBD2, 5 bases. Trimming cost V 6 bases and J 14 bases, with 18 bases left between them. The germline V gene encodes CDR1 MNHEY and CDR2 SVGAGI. The CDR3 is 12 amino acids. CDR3 loop: CASRGSGRYAYF. The CDR3 nucleotides are TGTGCCAGCAGAGGGAGCGGCAGATACGCGTATTTT.

In this sample, this clonotype turned up a few times. The chain uses TRBV5-1 and TRBJ2-1, with 10 nucleotides matching TRBD1. The germline gives CDR1 SGHRS, CDR2 YFSETQ. The CDR3 loop spans 16 amino acids. V was pared by 1 base and J by 3 bases, with 4 bases of the junction left unmatched. In nucleotides, the CDR3 is TGCGCCAGCAGCTTGAAATGGGACAGGGGCTACAATGAGCAGTTCTTC. Residues: CASSLKWDRGYNEQFF.